Listed below are T cell receptor beta chains from one sample, sequenced in a study of blood T cell repertoires in COVID-19. Produced via immunoSEQ multiplex PCR; TCRdb's table is partial and in-frame only. The sample contains over 85,000 clones, more than 85% of which appear only once. What was sequenced was peripheral blood. These receptor sequences come from a man aged 35-49 years with acute or convalescent COVID-19. Both conserved end residues are part of each CDR3. D genes are given only for firm matches. A row's size may be missing; if present it is once, few, many or a size class.

V gene: TRBV19; J gene: TRBJ1-4; D gene: NA; clone size: NA; CDR3 protein: CASSGTGHVNEKLFF; CDR3 DNA: TGTGCCAGTAGTGGTACAGGGCATGTTAATGAAAAACTGTTTTTT
V gene: TRBV29-1; J gene: TRBJ2-1; D gene: TRBD1; clone size: NA; CDR3 protein: CSVSGQGENEQFF; CDR3 DNA: TGCAGCGTGTCGGGACAGGGGGAGAATGAGCAGTTCTTC
V gene: TRBV27; J gene: TRBJ2-2; D gene: NA; clone size: NA; CDR3 protein: CASSFSQGTGELFF; CDR3 DNA: TGTGCCAGCAGTTTTTCCCAGGGGACCGGGGAGCTGTTTTTT
V gene: TRBV10-3; J gene: TRBJ2-5; D gene: NA; clone size: NA; CDR3 protein: CAISESRETQYF; CDR3 DNA: TGTGCCATCAGTGAGTCTAGAGAGACCCAGTACTTC
V gene: TRBV30; J gene: TRBJ2-7; D gene: NA; clone size: NA; CDR3 protein: CAWRRRGGDEQYF; CDR3 DNA: TGTGCCTGGAGGAGGCGTGGAGGGGACGAGCAGTACTTC
V gene: TRBV6-5; J gene: TRBJ2-5; D gene: NA; clone size: NA; CDR3 protein: CASSYGREETQYF; CDR3 DNA: TGTGCCAGCAGTTACGGAAGGGAGGAGACCCAGTACTTC
V gene: TRBV9; J gene: TRBJ2-7; D gene: TRBD2; clone size: NA; CDR3 protein: CASSTQGLAGGTYEQYF; CDR3 DNA: TGTGCCAGCAGCACTCAAGGACTAGCGGGAGGGACGTACGAGCAGTACTTC
V gene: TRBV5-6; J gene: TRBJ2-7; D gene: TRBD2; clone size: NA; CDR3 protein: CASSPRLAGYYEQYF; CDR3 DNA: TGTGCCAGCAGCCCACGACTAGCGGGCTACTACGAGCAGTACTTC
V gene: TRBV11-2; J gene: TRBJ1-1; D gene: TRBD1; clone size: NA; CDR3 protein: CASSIGTGWGAFF; CDR3 DNA: TGTGCCAGCAGCATTGGGACAGGGTGGGGAGCTTTCTTT
V gene: TRBV2; J gene: TRBJ1-1; D gene: TRBD1; clone size: NA; CDR3 protein: CASREQGTYTEAFF; CDR3 DNA: TGTGCCAGCAGGGAACAGGGGACATACACTGAAGCTTTCTTT
V gene: TRBV3-1/TRBV3-2; J gene: TRBJ2-3; D gene: TRBD2; clone size: NA; CDR3 protein: CASSFLAGGTDTQYF; CDR3 DNA: TGTGCCAGCAGCTTCTTGGCGGGGGGCACAGATACGCAGTATTTT
V gene: TRBV6-4; J gene: TRBJ2-1; D gene: NA; clone size: NA; CDR3 protein: CASTLARDNAGAKLNEQFF; CDR3 DNA: TGTGCCAGCACCCTCGCACGGGACAACGCGGGAGCCAAACTGAATGAGCAGTTCTTC
V gene: TRBV18; J gene: TRBJ1-2; D gene: NA; clone size: NA; CDR3 protein: CASSPSRVNYGYTF; CDR3 DNA: TGTGCCAGCTCACCATCCAGGGTTAACTATGGCTACACCTTC
V gene: TRBV7-9; J gene: TRBJ2-1; D gene: TRBD2; clone size: NA; CDR3 protein: CASSPGTSGRAGYNEQFF; CDR3 DNA: TGTGCCAGCAGCCCCGGGACTAGCGGGAGGGCCGGGTACAATGAGCAGTTCTTC
V gene: TRBV5-6; J gene: TRBJ1-1; D gene: NA; clone size: NA; CDR3 protein: CASSLFGGTNTEAFF; CDR3 DNA: TGTGCCAGCAGCTTATTCGGGGGTACGAACACTGAAGCTTTCTTT
V gene: TRBV27; J gene: TRBJ1-3; D gene: NA; clone size: NA; CDR3 protein: CASSPRQKSGNTIYF; CDR3 DNA: TGTGCCAGCAGTCCCAGACAAAAATCTGGAAACACCATATATTTT
V gene: TRBV9; J gene: TRBJ2-3; D gene: TRBD2; clone size: NA; CDR3 protein: CASSPTIAGVGDTQYF; CDR3 DNA: TGTGCCAGCAGCCCTACTATAGCGGGAGTGGGCGATACGCAGTATTTT
V gene: TRBV11-3; J gene: TRBJ2-1; D gene: TRBD2; clone size: NA; CDR3 protein: CASSLKLSGVPHEQFF; CDR3 DNA: TGTGCCAGCAGCTTAAAACTAAGCGGGGTCCCTCATGAGCAGTTCTTC
V gene: TRBV15; J gene: TRBJ1-2; D gene: NA; clone size: NA; CDR3 protein: CATSRAEGGYTF; CDR3 DNA: TGTGCCACCAGCAGGGCGGAGGGCGGCTACACCTTC
V gene: TRBV11-2; J gene: TRBJ2-4; D gene: NA; clone size: few; CDR3 protein: CASSNQGPGIQYF; CDR3 DNA: TGTGCCAGCAGCAACCAGGGCCCTGGCATTCAGTACTTC
V gene: TRBV2; J gene: TRBJ1-4; D gene: TRBD1; clone size: NA; CDR3 protein: CASSEEGQGVGKLFF; CDR3 DNA: TGTGCCAGCAGTGAAGAGGGACAGGGGGTGGGAAAACTGTTTTTT
V gene: TRBV25-1; J gene: TRBJ1-2; D gene: TRBD1; clone size: few; CDR3 protein: CASSRPGQGIGGYTF; CDR3 DNA: TGTGCCAGCAGCAGACCGGGACAGGGGATTGGGGGCTACACCTTC
V gene: TRBV7-8; J gene: TRBJ1-5; D gene: NA; clone size: NA; CDR3 protein: CASSDEAGEQPQHF; CDR3 DNA: TGTGCCAGCAGCGACGAGGCCGGGGAACAGCCCCAGCATTTT
V gene: TRBV18; J gene: TRBJ2-6; D gene: NA; clone size: NA; CDR3 protein: CASSLLSGANVLTF; CDR3 DNA: TGTGCCAGCTCACTTCTCTCTGGGGCCAACGTCCTGACTTTC
V gene: TRBV10-3; J gene: TRBJ1-1; D gene: TRBD1; clone size: NA; CDR3 protein: CAIRPFDRGNTEAFF; CDR3 DNA: TGTGCCATCAGGCCCTTCGACAGGGGGAACACTGAAGCTTTCTTT
V gene: TRBV6-1; J gene: TRBJ1-2; D gene: NA; clone size: NA; CDR3 protein: CASSEGPDYGYTF; CDR3 DNA: TGTGCCAGCAGTGAAGGGCCCGACTATGGCTACACCTTC
V gene: TRBV5-1; J gene: TRBJ2-3; D gene: TRBD2; clone size: NA; CDR3 protein: CASSSSPLAGGTDTQYF; CDR3 DNA: TGCGCCAGCAGCTCCTCACCGTTAGCGGGAGGCACAGATACGCAGTATTTT
V gene: TRBV6-5; J gene: TRBJ2-1; D gene: TRBD1; clone size: NA; CDR3 protein: CASSPGGANEQFF; CDR3 DNA: TGTGCCAGCAGTCCAGGGGGCGCGAATGAGCAGTTCTTC
V gene: TRBV25-1; J gene: TRBJ2-1; D gene: TRBD1; clone size: NA; CDR3 protein: CASTNTGGAENEQFF; CDR3 DNA: TGTGCCAGCACGAACACAGGGGGCGCGGAGAATGAGCAGTTCTTC
V gene: TRBV11-2; J gene: TRBJ1-2; D gene: NA; clone size: once; CDR3 protein: CASSSSYQSGYTF; CDR3 DNA: TGTGCCAGCAGCTCTTCATATCAGTCTGGCTACACCTTC
V gene: TRBV4-2; J gene: TRBJ1-2; D gene: NA; clone size: NA; CDR3 protein: CASSQGTDFYGYTF; CDR3 DNA: TGTGCCAGCAGCCAAGGGACAGACTTCTATGGCTACACCTTC
V gene: TRBV5-6; J gene: TRBJ2-5; D gene: NA; clone size: NA; CDR3 protein: CASTTSERSQYF; CDR3 DNA: TGTGCCAGCACCACCTCGGAGAGGTCCCAGTACTTC
V gene: TRBV6-2/TRBV6-3; J gene: TRBJ2-1; D gene: TRBD2; clone size: NA; CDR3 protein: CASSSPSGRTNEQFF; CDR3 DNA: TGTGCCAGCAGTTCCCCTAGCGGGAGGACCAATGAGCAGTTCTTC
V gene: TRBV2; J gene: TRBJ1-1; D gene: NA; clone size: NA; CDR3 protein: CASTEDLLRGTEAFF; CDR3 DNA: TGTGCCAGCACCGAGGATCTCCTACGCGGGACTGAAGCTTTCTTT
V gene: TRBV7-4; J gene: TRBJ1-5; D gene: TRBD1; clone size: few; CDR3 protein: CASSWGNWTGRSNQPQHF; CDR3 DNA: TGTGCCAGCAGCTGGGGGAACTGGACAGGGAGAAGCAATCAGCCCCAGCATTTT
V gene: TRBV12-3/TRBV12-4; J gene: TRBJ1-5; D gene: NA; clone size: once; CDR3 protein: CASSRQPDEPQHF; CDR3 DNA: TGTGCCAGCAGTCGACAGCCTGATGAGCCCCAGCATTTT
V gene: TRBV5-1; J gene: TRBJ2-5; D gene: TRBD2; clone size: NA; CDR3 protein: CASSLGGLAVQETQYF; CDR3 DNA: TGCGCCAGCAGCTTGGGGGGACTAGCGGTCCAAGAGACCCAGTACTTC
V gene: TRBV5-1; J gene: TRBJ1-1; D gene: TRBD1; clone size: NA; CDR3 protein: CASSLVGQANTEAFF; CDR3 DNA: TGCGCCAGCAGCTTGGTGGGACAGGCGAACACTGAAGCTTTCTTT
V gene: TRBV6-5; J gene: TRBJ1-3; D gene: NA; clone size: NA; CDR3 protein: CASSNIRNTIYF; CDR3 DNA: TGTGCCAGCAGTAACATCCGAAACACCATATATTTT
V gene: TRBV30; J gene: TRBJ1-6; D gene: TRBD1; clone size: once; CDR3 protein: CAWDRGNNSPLHF; CDR3 DNA: TGTGCCTGGGACAGGGGGAATAATTCACCCCTCCACTTT
V gene: TRBV3-1/TRBV3-2; J gene: TRBJ2-1; D gene: NA; clone size: NA; CDR3 protein: CASSLPGRKAYNEQFF; CDR3 DNA: TGTGCCAGCAGCCTCCCGGGGAGGAAGGCGTACAATGAGCAGTTCTTC
V gene: TRBV19; J gene: TRBJ1-5; D gene: NA; clone size: NA; CDR3 protein: CASTSDRSNQPQHF; CDR3 DNA: TGTGCCAGTACGAGCGACAGAAGCAATCAGCCCCAGCATTTT
V gene: TRBV19; J gene: TRBJ2-7; D gene: TRBD1; clone size: NA; CDR3 protein: CASSVQGQGLYEQYF; CDR3 DNA: TGTGCCAGTAGTGTTCAGGGACAGGGACTCTACGAGCAGTACTTC
V gene: TRBV27; J gene: TRBJ2-5; D gene: TRBD2; clone size: NA; CDR3 protein: CASSSLAGGQETQYF; CDR3 DNA: TGTGCCAGCAGTTCGCTAGCGGGGGGCCAAGAGACCCAGTACTTC
V gene: TRBV7-8; J gene: TRBJ1-3; D gene: NA; clone size: NA; CDR3 protein: CASRTVSSGNTIYF; CDR3 DNA: TGTGCCAGTCGGACAGTGAGCTCTGGAAACACCATATATTTT
V gene: TRBV27; J gene: TRBJ1-6; D gene: TRBD1; clone size: NA; CDR3 protein: CASSPGQGRWNSPLHF; CDR3 DNA: TGTGCCAGCAGTCCAGGACAGGGAAGGTGGAATTCACCCCTCCACTTT
V gene: TRBV5-1; J gene: TRBJ2-7; D gene: TRBD2; clone size: NA; CDR3 protein: CASSLVTSGNEQYF; CDR3 DNA: TGCGCCAGCAGCTTGGTGACTAGCGGAAACGAGCAGTACTTC
V gene: TRBV12-3/TRBV12-4; J gene: TRBJ1-2; D gene: NA; clone size: NA; CDR3 protein: CASRPDRYGYTF; CDR3 DNA: TGTGCCAGCAGACCTGACAGATATGGCTACACCTTC
V gene: TRBV19; J gene: TRBJ1-4; D gene: TRBD1; clone size: NA; CDR3 protein: CASRDRPAKLFF; CDR3 DNA: TGTGCCAGCCGGGACAGGCCCGCAAAACTGTTTTTT
V gene: TRBV12-3/TRBV12-4; J gene: TRBJ1-1; D gene: NA; clone size: NA; CDR3 protein: CASSLDSYTEAFF; CDR3 DNA: TGTGCCAGCAGCCTGGACAGCTACACTGAAGCTTTCTTT
V gene: TRBV2; J gene: TRBJ2-5; D gene: TRBD2; clone size: NA; CDR3 protein: CASIAGGQETQYF; CDR3 DNA: TGTGCCAGCATAGCGGGAGGGCAAGAGACCCAGTACTTC
V gene: TRBV5-4; J gene: TRBJ2-3; D gene: TRBD2; clone size: NA; CDR3 protein: CASSHLVGAGGPSDTQYF; CDR3 DNA: TGTGCCAGCAGCCATTTAGTTGGAGCGGGAGGGCCATCAGATACGCAGTATTTT
V gene: TRBV7-9; J gene: TRBJ2-7; D gene: NA; clone size: NA; CDR3 protein: CASSLANAPDEQYF; CDR3 DNA: TGTGCCAGCAGCTTAGCCAACGCTCCGGACGAGCAGTACTTC
V gene: TRBV7-8; J gene: TRBJ2-5; D gene: TRBD1; clone size: NA; CDR3 protein: CASSNTGGLETQYF; CDR3 DNA: TGTGCCAGCAGCAATACAGGGGGGTTAGAGACCCAGTACTTC
V gene: TRBV18; J gene: TRBJ2-3; D gene: NA; clone size: once; CDR3 protein: CASKSRDTYTDTQYF; CDR3 DNA: TGTGCCAGCAAAAGCCGGGACACCTACACAGATACGCAGTATTTT
V gene: TRBV9; J gene: TRBJ1-6; D gene: TRBD1; clone size: NA; CDR3 protein: CASSVDDRGYSPLHF; CDR3 DNA: TGTGCCAGCAGCGTAGACGACAGGGGATATTCACCCCTCCACTTT
V gene: TRBV7-9; J gene: TRBJ2-3; D gene: NA; clone size: NA; CDR3 protein: CASSFARLADTQYF; CDR3 DNA: TGTGCCAGCAGCTTCGCGAGACTTGCAGATACGCAGTATTTT
V gene: TRBV7-9; J gene: TRBJ2-2; D gene: NA; clone size: NA; CDR3 protein: CASSLRSVAGELFF; CDR3 DNA: TGTGCCAGCAGCTTACGGTCGGTCGCCGGGGAGCTGTTTTTT